This T cell receptor (beta chain) is drawn from a study of T cell responses to AZD1222 COVID-19 vaccine. Study-level points and caveats: It was only after the peak T cell response that any repertoires were sampled.

Only in-frame clones appear in the TCRdb table, and some are missing; sequencing was by immunoSEQ multiplex PCR. The sample has approximately 210,000 clones, roughly 94% seen once. Trimming removed 3 bases from V and 5 bases from J, with 10 bases in between. CDR1 and CDR2 from the germline V gene are LNHDA and SQIVND (reference sequence). CDR3 length: 14 amino acids. Points on this clone: Its antigen remains unidentified.

The material sequenced was peripheral blood, taken 28 days after the second dose of the MenACWY control vaccine. The clonotype comes from an adult who received the MenACWY meningococcal vaccine as a control. J is TRBJ2-2 and V is TRBV19; D is unclear. CDR3: CASSILGWTGELFF. The DNA of the CDR3 is TGTGCCAGTAGTATTTTGGGTTGGACCGGGGAGCTGTTTTTT.